Below, one TCR beta chain is given with its context. Its specificity is not known. The sample is drawn from a study of T cell repertoires in cytomegalovirus infection. Study as a whole: Shared public TCR beta signatures pointed to both CMV infection and a matching HLA type. General study findings and limits: Cumulative frequency of public TCR beta families picked out carriers of CMV plus the relevant HLA. In two of eight donors, the top clonotype was HLA-C-restricted CMV-specific.

Via MiXCR, TCRdb re-called the reads, giving one row per CDR3 protein. This sample has 570,000 or so distinct CDR3 sequences, with 35% to 50% found just once. The germline CDR1 and CDR2 sequences are SGHDN and FVKESK. V was trimmed by 8 bases and J by 2 bases, leaving 3 bases between them. The CDR3 length is 10 residues. The chain is built from TRBV14 and TRBJ1-1; D unresolved. The sequenced sample was cultured PBMCs, obtained from culture after CMV antigen stimulation. This sequence originates from a human donor in good health (CMV status not recorded). Some clones in this sample may be carry-over from other donors' samples. The CDR3 region has the DNA TGTGCCAGCGTTAACACTGAAGCTTTCTTT. This codes for CASVNTEAFF.